This T cell receptor beta chain appears in the sequencing data of a study of identical twins. Each CDR3 protein gets one entry after TCRdb re-called the 5' RACE reads with MiXCR. The sample carries 450,000 or so distinct CDR3 sequences, around 24% recorded once. Trimming left V 5 bases short and J 3 bases short, with 19 bases between. The CDR3 has 16 amino acids. In germline, CDR1 is SGHDT, CDR2 YYEEEE. This same sample was also taken into another study, of T cells expressing NK-cell markers. Per that study: Among the experiments, several used an anti-gamma-delta TCR antibody to restrict sorting to alpha-beta TCR T cells.

This clonotype was obtained from a woman aged 18 to 35 in good health. The sample comprised CD4+ T cells sorted from blood. The V call is TRBV5-6, the J call TRBJ2-3; D is perhaps TRBD2 (6 bases). The CDR3 sequence is CASSQLEGTQTDTQYF. The DNA of the CDR3 is TGTGCCAGCAGTCAGTTGGAGGGGACTCAAACAGATACGCAGTATTTT.